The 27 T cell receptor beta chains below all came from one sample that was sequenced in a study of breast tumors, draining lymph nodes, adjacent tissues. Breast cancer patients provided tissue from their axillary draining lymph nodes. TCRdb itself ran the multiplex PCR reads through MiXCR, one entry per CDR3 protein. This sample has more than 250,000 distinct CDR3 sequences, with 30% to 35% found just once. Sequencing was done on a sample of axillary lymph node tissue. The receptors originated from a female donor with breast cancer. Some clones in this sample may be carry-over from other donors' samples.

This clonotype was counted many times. The CDR3 loop is CASSLAATGGADTQYF. CDR3 DNA: TGTGCCAGCAGCTTAGCTGCCACAGGGGGCGCTGATACGCAGTATTTT. The chain has TRBV7-2 and TRBJ2-3; 9 nucleotides match TRBD1. The CDR3 has 16 residues. J lost 6 bases, V lost 0 bases, and 7 bases had no gene match. The germline gives CDR1 SGHTA, CDR2 FQGNSA.

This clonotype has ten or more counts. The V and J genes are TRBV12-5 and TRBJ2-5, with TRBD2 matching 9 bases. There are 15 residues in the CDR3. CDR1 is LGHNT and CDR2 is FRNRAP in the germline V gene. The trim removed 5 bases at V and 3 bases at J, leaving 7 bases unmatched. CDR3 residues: CASGETSGYKETQYF. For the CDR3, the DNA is TGTGCTAGTGGTGAAACTAGCGGGTATAAAGAGACCCAGTACTTC.

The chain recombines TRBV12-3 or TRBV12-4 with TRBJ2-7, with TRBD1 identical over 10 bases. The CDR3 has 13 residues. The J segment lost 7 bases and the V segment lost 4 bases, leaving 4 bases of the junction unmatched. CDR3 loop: CASSWGTGVEQYF. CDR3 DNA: TGTGCCAGCAGTTGGGGGACAGGGGTTGAGCAGTACTTC.

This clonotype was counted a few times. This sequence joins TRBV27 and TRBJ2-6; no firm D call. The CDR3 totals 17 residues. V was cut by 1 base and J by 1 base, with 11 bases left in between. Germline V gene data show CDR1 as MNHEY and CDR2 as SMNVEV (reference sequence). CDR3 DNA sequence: TGTGCCAGCAGTTTATGGGCAGAAGGGTCTGGGGCCAACGTCCTGACTTTC. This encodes CASSLWAEGSGANVLTF.

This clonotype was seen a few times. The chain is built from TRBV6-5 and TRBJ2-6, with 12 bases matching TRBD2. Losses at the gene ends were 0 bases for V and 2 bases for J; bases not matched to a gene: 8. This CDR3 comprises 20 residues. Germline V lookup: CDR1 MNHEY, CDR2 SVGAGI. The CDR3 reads CASSYSVLAGGAAGANVLTF. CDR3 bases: TGTGCCAGCAGTTACTCGGTGCTAGCGGGAGGGGCCGCTGGGGCCAACGTCCTGACTTTC.

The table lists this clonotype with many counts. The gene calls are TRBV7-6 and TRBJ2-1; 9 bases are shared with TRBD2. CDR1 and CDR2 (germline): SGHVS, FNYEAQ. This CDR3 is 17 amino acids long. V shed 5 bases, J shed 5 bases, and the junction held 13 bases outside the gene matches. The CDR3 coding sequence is TGTGCCAGCAGCCAAACCCCCTACGGCGGGAGGGACAATGAGCAGTTCTTC. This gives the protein CASSQTPYGGRDNEQFF. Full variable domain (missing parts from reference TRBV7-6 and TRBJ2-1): GAGVSQSPRYKVTKRGQDVALRCDPISGHVSLYWYRQALGQGPEFLTYFNYEAQQDKSGLPNDRFSAERPEGSISTLTIQRTEQRDSAMYRCASSQTPYGGRDNEQFFGPGTRLTVL.

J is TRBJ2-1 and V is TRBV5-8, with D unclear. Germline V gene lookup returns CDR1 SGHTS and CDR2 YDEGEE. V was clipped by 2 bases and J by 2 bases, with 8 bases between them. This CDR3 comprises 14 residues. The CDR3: CASSLVGPYNEQFF. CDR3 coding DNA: TGTGCCAGCAGCTTAGTCGGTCCCTACAATGAGCAGTTCTTC.

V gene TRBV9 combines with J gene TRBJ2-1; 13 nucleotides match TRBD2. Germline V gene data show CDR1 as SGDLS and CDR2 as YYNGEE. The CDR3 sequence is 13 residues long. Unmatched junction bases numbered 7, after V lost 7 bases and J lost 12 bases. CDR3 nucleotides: TGTGCCAGCGGTGGGACTAGCGGGAAAGGGCAGTTCTTC. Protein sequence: CASGGTSGKGQFF.

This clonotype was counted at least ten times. CDR3 DNA sequence: TGTGCCACCAGAGCGGAACAAGAGACCCAGTACTTC. This gives the protein CATRAEQETQYF. The J gene is TRBJ2-5, the V gene TRBV28, with D maybe TRBD2 (5 bases). The germline V gene has CDR1 MDHEN and CDR2 SYDVKM. With 10 bases removed from V and 2 bases from J, the gap between germline ends came to 11 bases. The CDR3 contains 12 residues. The entire variable domain, with the rest obtained from reference TRBV28 and TRBJ2-5, is as follows: DVKVTQSSRYLVKRTGEKVFLECVQDMDHENMFWYRQDPGLGLRLIYFSYDVKMKEKGDIPEGYSVSREKKERFSLILESASTNQTSMYLCATRAEQETQYFGPGTRLLVL.

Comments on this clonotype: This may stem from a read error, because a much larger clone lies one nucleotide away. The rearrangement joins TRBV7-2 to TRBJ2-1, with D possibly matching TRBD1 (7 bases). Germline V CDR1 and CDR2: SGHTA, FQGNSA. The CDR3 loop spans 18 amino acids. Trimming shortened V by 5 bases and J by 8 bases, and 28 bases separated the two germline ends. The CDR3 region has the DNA TGTGCCAGCAGCCTAATCTCGACAGGGACTGGACTAAACCATGAGCAGTTCTTC. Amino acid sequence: CASSLISTGTGLNHEQFF.

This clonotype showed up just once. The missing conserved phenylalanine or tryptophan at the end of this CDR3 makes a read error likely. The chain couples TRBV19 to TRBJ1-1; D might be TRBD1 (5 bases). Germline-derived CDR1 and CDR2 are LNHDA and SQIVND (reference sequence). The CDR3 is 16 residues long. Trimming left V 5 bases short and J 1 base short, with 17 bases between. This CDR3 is CASSVWTPFGNTEAFL. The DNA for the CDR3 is TGTGCCAGTAGTGTATGGACACCCTTCGGGAACACTGAAGCTTTCTTG.

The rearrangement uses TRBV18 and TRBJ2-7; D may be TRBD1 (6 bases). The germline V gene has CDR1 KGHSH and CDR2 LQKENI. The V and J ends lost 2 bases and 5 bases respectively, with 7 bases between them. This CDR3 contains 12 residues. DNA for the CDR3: TGTGCCAGCTCACCAGAGGGGGACGAGCAGTACTTC. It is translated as CASSPEGDEQYF.

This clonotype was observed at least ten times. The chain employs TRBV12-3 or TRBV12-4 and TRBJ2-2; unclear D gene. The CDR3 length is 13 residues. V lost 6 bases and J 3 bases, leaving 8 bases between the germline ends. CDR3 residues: CASRIDYTGELFF. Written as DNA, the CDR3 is TGTGCCAGCAGAATCGACTACACCGGGGAGCTGTTTTTT.

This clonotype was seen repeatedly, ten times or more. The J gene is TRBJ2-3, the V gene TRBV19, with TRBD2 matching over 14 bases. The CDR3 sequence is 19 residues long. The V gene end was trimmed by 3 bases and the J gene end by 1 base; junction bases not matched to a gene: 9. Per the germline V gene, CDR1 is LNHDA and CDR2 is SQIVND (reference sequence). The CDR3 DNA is TGTGCCAGTAGTATGGGACTAACGGGACTAGCGGGGGGCACAGATACGCAGTATTTT. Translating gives CASSMGLTGLAGGTDTQYF.

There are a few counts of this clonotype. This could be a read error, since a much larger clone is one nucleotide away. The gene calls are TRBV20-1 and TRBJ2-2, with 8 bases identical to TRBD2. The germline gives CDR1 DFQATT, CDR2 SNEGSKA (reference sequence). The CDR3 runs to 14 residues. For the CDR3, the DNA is TGCAGTGCCAGCGGGAGTCGGAACGCCGGGGAGCTGTTTTTT. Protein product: CSASGSRNAGELFF.

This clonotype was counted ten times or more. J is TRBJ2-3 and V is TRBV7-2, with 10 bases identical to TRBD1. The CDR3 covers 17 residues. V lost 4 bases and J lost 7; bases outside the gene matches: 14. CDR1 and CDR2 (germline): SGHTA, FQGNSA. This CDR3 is CASSSGSRDRGKNTQYF. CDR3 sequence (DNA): TGTGCCAGCAGCTCTGGCTCCCGGGACAGGGGTAAAAATACGCAGTATTTT. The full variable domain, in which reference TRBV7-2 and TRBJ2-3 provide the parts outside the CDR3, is GAGVSQSPSNKVTEKGKDVELRCDPISGHTALYWYRQSLGQGLEFLIYFQGNSAPDKSGLPSDRFSAERTGGSVSTLTIQRTQQEDSAVYLCASSSGSRDRGKNTQYFGPGTRLTVL.

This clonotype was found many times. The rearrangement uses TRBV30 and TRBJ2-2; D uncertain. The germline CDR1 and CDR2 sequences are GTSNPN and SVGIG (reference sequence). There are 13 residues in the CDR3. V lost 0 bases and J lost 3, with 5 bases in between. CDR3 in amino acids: CAWSVLYTGELFF. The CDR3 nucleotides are TGTGCCTGGAGTGTACTGTACACCGGGGAGCTGTTTTTT.

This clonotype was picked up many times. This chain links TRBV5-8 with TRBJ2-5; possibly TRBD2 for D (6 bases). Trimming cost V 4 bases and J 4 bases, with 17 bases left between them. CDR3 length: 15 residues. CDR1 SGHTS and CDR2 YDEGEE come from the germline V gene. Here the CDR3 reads CASSQMVGLRETQYF. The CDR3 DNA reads TGTGCCAGCAGCCAGATGGTGGGACTTCGAGAGACCCAGTACTTC.

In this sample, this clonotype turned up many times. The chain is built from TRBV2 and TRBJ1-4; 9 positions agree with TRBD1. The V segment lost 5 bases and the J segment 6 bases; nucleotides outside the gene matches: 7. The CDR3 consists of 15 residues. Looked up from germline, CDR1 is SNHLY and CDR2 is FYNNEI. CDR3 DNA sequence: TGTGCCAGCAGTACCGGGACAGGGACGGATGAAAAACTGTTTTTT. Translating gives CASSTGTGTDEKLFF. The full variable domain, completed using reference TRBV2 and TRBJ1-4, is EPEVTQTPSHQVTQMGQEVILRCVPISNHLYFYWYRQILGQKVEFLVSFYNNEISEKSEIFDDQFSVERPDGSNFTLKIRSTKLEDSAMYFCASSTGTGTDEKLFFGSGTQLSVL.

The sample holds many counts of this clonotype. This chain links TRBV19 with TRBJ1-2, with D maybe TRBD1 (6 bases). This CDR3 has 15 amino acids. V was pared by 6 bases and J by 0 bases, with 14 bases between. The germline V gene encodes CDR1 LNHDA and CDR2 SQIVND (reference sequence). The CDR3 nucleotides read TGTGCCAGTAGAAAAGACAGGAAAGCTAACTATGGCTACACCTTC. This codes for CASRKDRKANYGYTF.

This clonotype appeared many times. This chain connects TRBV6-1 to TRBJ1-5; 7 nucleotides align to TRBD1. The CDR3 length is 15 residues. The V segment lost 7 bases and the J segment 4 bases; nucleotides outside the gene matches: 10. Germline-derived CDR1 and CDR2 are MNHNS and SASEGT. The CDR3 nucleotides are TGTGCCAGCACTCTGGACAGGTCCGGAAATCAGCCCCAGCATTTT. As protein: CASTLDRSGNQPQHF.

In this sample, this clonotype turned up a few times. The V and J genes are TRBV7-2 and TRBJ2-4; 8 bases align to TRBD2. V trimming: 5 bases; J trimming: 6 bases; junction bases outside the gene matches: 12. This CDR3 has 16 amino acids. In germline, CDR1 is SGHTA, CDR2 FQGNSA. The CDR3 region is CASSKGLVGGGNIQYF. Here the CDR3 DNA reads TGTGCCAGCAGCAAGGGACTAGTGGGAGGGGGAAACATTCAGTACTTC.

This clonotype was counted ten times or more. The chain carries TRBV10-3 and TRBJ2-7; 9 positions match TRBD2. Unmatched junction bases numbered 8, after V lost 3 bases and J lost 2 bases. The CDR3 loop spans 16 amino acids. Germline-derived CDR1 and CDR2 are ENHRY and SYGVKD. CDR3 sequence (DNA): TGTGCCATCAGTGATATTCTAGCGGGGAGGGCCTACGAGCAGTACTTC. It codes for CAISDILAGRAYEQYF.

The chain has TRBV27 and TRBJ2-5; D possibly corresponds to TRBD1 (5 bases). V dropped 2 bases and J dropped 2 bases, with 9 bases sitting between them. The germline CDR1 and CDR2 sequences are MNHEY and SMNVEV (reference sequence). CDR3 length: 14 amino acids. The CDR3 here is CASSLDSRQETQYF. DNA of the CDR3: TGTGCCAGCAGTTTAGACAGCAGACAAGAGACCCAGTACTTC.

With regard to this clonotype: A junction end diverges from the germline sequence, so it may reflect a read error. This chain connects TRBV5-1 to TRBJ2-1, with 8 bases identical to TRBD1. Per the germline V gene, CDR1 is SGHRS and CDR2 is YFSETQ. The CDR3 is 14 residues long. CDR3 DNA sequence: TGTGCCAGCAGCATGACAGGGGTCTACGATGAGCAGTTCTTC. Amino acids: CASSMTGVYDEQFF.

The CDR3 nucleotides read TGCGCCAGCAGCACGGGGCTTGAAGCTTTCTTT. It codes for CASSTGLEAFF. This sequence joins TRBV5-1 and TRBJ1-1, with D perhaps matching TRBD1 (5 bases). Trimming cost V 4 bases and J 7 bases, with 8 bases left between them. The CDR3 length is 11 residues. Germline CDR1 SGHRS, CDR2 YFSETQ.

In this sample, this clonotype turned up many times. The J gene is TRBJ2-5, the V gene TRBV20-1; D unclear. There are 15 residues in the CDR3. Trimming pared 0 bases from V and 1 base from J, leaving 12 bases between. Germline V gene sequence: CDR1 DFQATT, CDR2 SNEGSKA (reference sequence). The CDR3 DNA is TGCAGTGCTAGAGATTTTAGGGCAATCCAAGAGACCCAGTACTTC. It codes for CSARDFRAIQETQYF.